Sequencing of this TCR beta chain was carried out in a study of OX40 agonist ivuxolimab in advanced cancers. Study-wide context: Patients took ivuxolimab, an agonistic anti-OX40 (CD134) antibody. With a range of roughly 20 to 80, age averaged approximately 60 years, and roughly 80% were male.

The CDR3 runs to 14 residues. In germline, CDR1 is KGHSH, CDR2 LQKENI. V gave up 6 bases and J gave up 6 bases, with 17 bases separating them. The method was immunoSEQ multiplex PCR; TCRdb's version includes in-frame clones alone and lacks a portion of them. The table lists several thousand clones, 94% of them singletons. A word on this clone: Its antigen is not identified.

Study-wide points: The study observed clonal expansion of CD4+ and CD8+ blood T cells by week 6 at 0.1 to 3.0 mg/kg.

The sequence came from an adult with an advanced solid tumor such as melanoma, head and neck, liver or kidney cancer. Material: CD4+ or CD8+ T cells sorted from blood, obtained in a trial of the OX40 agonist ivuxolimab. This chain joins TRBV18 and TRBJ1-1; D might be TRBD1 (5 bases). The CDR3 is CASSLRVTISEAFF. The CDR3 DNA reads as TGTGCCAGCTCCCTCAGGGTAACGATCTCTGAAGCTTTCTTT. The variable domain in full, completed from reference TRBV18 and TRBJ1-1, reads NAGVMQNPRHLVRRRGQEARLRCSPMKGHSHVYWYRQLPEEGLKFMVYLQKENIIDESGMPKERFSAEFPKEGPSILRIQQVVRGDSAAYFCASSLRVTISEAFFGQGTRLTVV.